This T cell receptor beta chain appears in the sequencing data of a study of multiple sclerosis patients with progressive multifocal leukoencephalopathy. Generated by immunoSEQ multiplex PCR, the TCRdb table keeps only in-frame clones and is missing some. Among about 30,000 clones listed, 80% to 95% were seen once. The time point is: before natalizumab initiation. CDR3 length: 18 residues. Trimming stripped 3 bases from V and 0 bases from J, with 18 bases between. The sequence came from a man aged 30 to 39 with multiple sclerosis. V gene TRBV23-1 combines with J gene TRBJ2-4; D is perhaps TRBD1 (6 bases). TRBV23-1 is annotated as an ORF whose role is uncertain. Source material: PBMCs. The CDR3 region is CASSHGQPKPLAKNIQYF. DNA for the CDR3: TGCGCCAGCAGTCATGGACAGCCCAAGCCACTAGCCAAAAACATTCAGTACTTC.